This T cell receptor beta chain was sequenced for a study of T cell repertoires in aging, cancer and after chemotherapy. Study information: Over several months to years, re-sampled healthy donor repertoires clearly shared clones. The full dataset contained 9.1 million or so TCR reads.

This clonotype came up a few times. A mixed TRB-A/B primer pool amplified rearranged TRB by multiplex touch-down PCR. TCRdb ran MiXCR on the multiplex PCR reads and lists one entry per CDR3 protein. The sample holds approximately 1,300 distinct CDR3 sequences; 24% are singletons and the top ten take roughly 10%. The template was genomic DNA from peripheral blood, not RNA. The CDR3 extends over 14 amino acids. Trimming removed 5 bases at V and 4 bases at J, with 18 bases between. The germline CDR1 and CDR2 sequences are DFQATT and SNEGSKA (reference sequence). The gene calls are TRBV20-1 and TRBJ2-7, with D perhaps matching TRBD2 (6 bases). Sequences were obtained from blood. This TCR was sampled from a human donor in good health. The CDR3 reads CSAAKGDGRYEQYF. The CDR3 coding sequence is TGCAGTGCTGCCAAAGGGGACGGGAGATACGAGCAGTACTTC.